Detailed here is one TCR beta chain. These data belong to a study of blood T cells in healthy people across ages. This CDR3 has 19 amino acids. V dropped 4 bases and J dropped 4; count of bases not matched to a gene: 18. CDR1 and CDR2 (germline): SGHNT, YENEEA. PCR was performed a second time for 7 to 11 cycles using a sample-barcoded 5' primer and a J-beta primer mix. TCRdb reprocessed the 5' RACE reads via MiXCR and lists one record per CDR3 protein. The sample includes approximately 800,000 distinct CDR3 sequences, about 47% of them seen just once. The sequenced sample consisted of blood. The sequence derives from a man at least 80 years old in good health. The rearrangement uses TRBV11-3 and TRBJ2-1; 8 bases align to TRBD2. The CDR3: CASSSYLPSSGSFYNEQFF. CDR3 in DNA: TGTGCCAGCAGCTCCTACCTCCCCTCTAGCGGGTCCTTTTACAATGAGCAGTTCTTC.